This T cell receptor beta chain was recorded in a study of T cell responses to AZD1222 COVID-19 vaccine (dated by TCRdb to the early 2020s). Describing the broader study: TCR sequencing covered 230 or so trial participants: 200 to 220 given two doses of AZD1222 and 26 given two doses of MenACWY control vaccine. Enrollment into the trials was organized by age into subgroups of 18-55, 56-69 and 70-plus years, and those subgroups contained roughly 140, 27 and 60 TCR-sequenced participants, respectively. Summary of the overall study and its limitations: Conclusions about previously exposed vaccinees are limited because only five to seven AZD1222 recipients were SARS-CoV-2 seropositive at baseline. The 56-69-year group was small, and its depth increase did not reach significance, likely because of low power. A significant rise in spike-specific TCR breadth and depth was observed after two AZD1222 doses relative to day 0 and relative to MenACWY recipients. Nearly half of unique spike-specific TCRs reportedly recognized epitopes outside regions mutated in the B.1.351 and B.1.1.7 variants. Because no day 14 peak-response samples were available, repertoires were characterized only after the peak T cell response. Participants were mostly white British and included more females than males, and it was suggested by the authors that clonal diversity may have been underestimated. The vaccine-associated CD4 TCRs covered the entire spike protein, and the dominant responses fell in regions 160-218 and 743-854.

From the cysteine up to the phenylalanine, the CDR3 has a length of 15 residues. This entry keeps only the CDR3 DNA: 45 bases, framed from base 1. V sheds 5 bases and J sheds 2 bases, leaving 10 bases between their ends. Looking up the germline V gene yields CDR1 SGHTA and CDR2 FQGTGA. The sample's time point label is to be understood as: about 28 days (+/-7) after the second vaccine dose. AZD1222 recipients given second doses at about 4 weeks or at about 12 weeks were pooled, since spike-specific TCR depth and breadth were not found to differ between the two schedules. Samples from vaccinated people were obtained from the UK trials COV001 and COV002, which included a single-blind randomized controlled phase 2/3 trial of AZD1222 (ChAdOx1 nCoV-19) in healthy adults. Trial participant PBMC samples were collected at day 0 and day 28 after the second dose for TCRbeta chain sequencing. The CDR3 regions of human TCRbeta chains were analyzed by immunosequencing. The study's own analysis went as follows. Repertoire TCRs were checked for matches against a reference library of SARS-CoV-2-specific TCRs that had been generated using the MIRA antigen-specificity platform. Breadth was defined as the fraction of unique TCRs that were SARS-CoV-2-associated. Depth was defined as the fraction of total T cells that were SARS-CoV-2-associated. Using the MIRA data, every spike-specific TCR was mapped to the spike region that the TCR reacted to and assigned to either a CD4 or a CD8 class. Log10-transformed breadth and depth values were compared by one-way ANOVA with Sidak's multiple comparisons tests. Here the immuneACCESS table is served through TCRdb, limited to in-frame sequences with V and J called. Missing clones are a known gap in these copies; in checked studies unresolved V genes cover under half, and the rest lacks a known reason. V and J calls plus clone size are reproduced from that table; the DNA served to infer D and trimming. Across this sample there are 140,000 or so clones, with approximately 89% seen only once. About 1.8% of the sample is held by the ten biggest clonotypes.

In the case of this clone: Its antigen specificity is not known. It has no much larger one-base neighbor in the sample; base qualities were not kept.

Recombination linked TRBV7-3 to TRBJ2-6; there is no confident call for the D gene. The sequenced sample was peripheral blood, obtained 28 days after the second AZD1222 dose. This receptor was obtained from an adult who received the AZD1222 COVID-19 vaccine. CDR3 reads: CASSLGLTGANVLTF. The DNA sequence is as follows: TGTGCCAGCAGCCTCGGGCTGACTGGGGCCAACGTCCTGACTTTC.